This T cell receptor beta chain was captured by sequencing in a study of CXCR3-negative and CXCR3-positive naive CD8 T cells. Details on this clonotype: Its antigen is still unknown.

Study-wide results and limits: CXCR3-positive naive cells had more hydrophobic TRB CDR3s than CXCR3-negative naive cells.

CDR3 length: 14 amino acids. All TRB cDNA libraries came from 5' RACE performed with UMI labels. TCRdb reanalyzed the 5' RACE reads, giving one entry per CDR3 protein sequence and no DNA. In all, the sample yields over 150,000 distinct CDR3 sequences. The receptor was derived from a human donor in good health. Some clones in this sample may be carry-over from other donors' samples. Sequenced input: naive CXCR3+ CD8+ T cells from blood. Regarding subset: CD45RO-CCR7+CD27+CD95- naive CD8+ T cells expressing CXCR3 (TNR3+). This rearrangement joins TRBV23-1 to TRBJ2-7; TCRdb returns TRBD2, unconfirmable since there is no DNA. TRBV23-1 carries the ORF label, with uncertain function. The CDR3 here is CATHPAGISYEQYF.